This TCR beta chain was captured in a study of cytomegalovirus exposure and HLA in healthy donors. Looking at the study overall: Early released data had roughly 81 million unique TCRs, all coming from HLA-typed donors.

Study results and limitations: Several V segments, TRBV6-2 and TRBV6-3 among them, could not be told apart and were dropped.

Turning to this clone: Its antigen remains unidentified.

The CDR3 spans 15 residues. Looked up from germline, CDR1 is MDHEN and CDR2 is SYDVKM. V was clipped by 4 bases and J by 2 bases, with 14 bases between them. Primers included in the PCR were 60 Vbeta and 13 Jbeta primers. The assay was immunoSEQ multiplex PCR, and TCRdb's table has in-frame clones only and misses some. Of some 150,000 clones in the sample, 65% to 80% were seen once. The gene calls are TRBV28 and TRBJ1-1; maybe TRBD1 (6 bases). This sequence originates from a woman between 40 and 55 years old in good health and CMV-seronegative. The sample consisted of PBMCs. The CDR3 protein is CASSSTPGQNTEAFF. As DNA, the CDR3 is TGTGCCAGCAGTTCCACGCCGGGACAAAACACTGAAGCTTTCTTT.